This is a list of T cell receptor beta chains from one sample in a study of blood T cells in healthy people across ages. In TCRdb, the 5' RACE reads were re-called with MiXCR into one record per CDR3 protein. The sample has 500,000 to 700,000 distinct CDR3 sequences, approximately 30% seen once. Source material: blood. These receptors were collected from a woman over 75 in good health. The CDR3 runs from the conserved cysteine through the conserved F or W. Fields, in order: J gene, V gene, D gene, clone size, CDR3 protein, CDR3 DNA. A D gene is named only where the DNA matches it firmly. Expanded clones are given a class, and other clones once, few, many or no size at all.

TRBJ2-3 TRBV25-1 . many CASSEEKTDTQYF TGTGCCAGCAGTGAGGAAAAAACAGATACGCAGTATTTT
TRBJ1-2 TRBV20-1 . . CSAMDGDGYTF TGCAGTGCCATGGACGGAGATGGCTACACCTTC
TRBJ1-6 TRBV7-2 . many CASSLETSNSPLHF TGTGCCAGCAGCTTAGAGACAAGTAATTCACCCCTCCACTTT
TRBJ2-5 TRBV18 TRBD1 many CASSARAGGETQYF TGTGCCAGCTCAGCGCGGGCAGGGGGAGAGACCCAGTACTTC
TRBJ1-5 TRBV24-1 . few CATQAGHDNQPQHF TGTGCCACCCAGGCAGGGCATGACAATCAGCCCCAGCATTTT
TRBJ2-3 TRBV28 . many CASSLVGGTQYF TGTGCCAGCAGTTTAGTCGGGGGTACGCAGTATTTT
TRBJ1-5 TRBV7-9 . many CASSLEGPGIHQPQHF TGTGCCAGCAGCTTAGAGGGGCCGGGAATTCATCAGCCCCAGCATTTT
TRBJ1-5 TRBV6-6 . many CASSYGGQPQHF TGTGCCAGCAGTTACGGAGGGCAACCCCAGCATTTT
TRBJ2-3 TRBV20-1 . many CSARDDNTDTQYF TGCAGTGCTAGAGATGACAACACAGATACGCAGTATTTT
TRBJ2-7 TRBV14 TRBD1 . CASSQYPYRQGYYEQYF TGTGCCAGCAGCCAATATCCCTATCGACAGGGATACTACGAGCAGTACTTC
TRBJ1-2 TRBV5-4 . few CASSPGARGYTF TGTGCCAGCAGCCCCGGGGCACGTGGCTACACCTTC
TRBJ2-4 TRBV20-1 . once CSARDRKNIQYF TGCAGTGCTAGAGATAGGAAAAACATTCAGTACTTC
TRBJ2-7 TRBV6-2/TRBV6-3 TRBD1 . CASTSPNRGNGYKQYF TGTGCCAGCACGTCTCCAAACAGGGGAAACGGCTACAAGCAGTACTTC
TRBJ2-5 TRBV11-3 TRBD1 . CASSSGQGRGPETQYF TGTGCCAGCAGCTCGGGACAGGGGAGAGGCCCAGAGACCCAGTACTTC
TRBJ2-7 TRBV20-1 TRBD1 few CSASRGMGYGQYF TGCAGTGCTTCCAGGGGGATGGGTTACGGGCAGTACTTC
TRBJ2-3 TRBV29-1 . . CSVEVRAGSTDTQYF TGCAGCGTTGAAGTCAGGGCGGGAAGCACAGATACGCAGTATTTT
TRBJ2-1 TRBV10-3 . many CAISQGLGRNEQFF TGTGCCATCAGCCAGGGATTAGGGCGGAATGAGCAGTTCTTC
TRBJ2-7 TRBV4-1 . many CASSPGPDSYEQYF TGCGCCAGCAGCCCTGGACCGGACTCCTACGAGCAGTACTTC
TRBJ2-7 TRBV12-3/TRBV12-4 . many CASSSSGTLDEQYF TGTGCCAGCAGTTCTTCCGGGACACTCGACGAGCAGTACTTC
TRBJ2-7 TRBV7-3 . . CASSLRGGDTTYEQYF TGTGCCAGCAGCTTAAGGGGTGGCGACACCACCTACGAGCAGTACTTC
TRBJ1-4 TRBV20-1 TRBD1 many CSARGQGGGTNEKLFF TGCAGTGCTAGGGGACAGGGGGGAGGAACTAATGAAAAACTGTTTTTT
TRBJ1-1 TRBV11-2 . many CASSPEWEGTEAFF TGTGCCAGCAGCCCCGAGTGGGAAGGAACTGAAGCTTTCTTT
TRBJ2-7 TRBV7-2 TRBD2 . CASSSRLAGPSYEQYF TGTGCCAGCAGCTCCCGACTAGCGGGACCCTCCTACGAGCAGTACTTC
TRBJ1-3 TRBV5-5 . . CANSSGGSSGNTIYF TGTGCCAACAGCTCGGGGGGAAGCTCTGGAAACACCATATATTTT